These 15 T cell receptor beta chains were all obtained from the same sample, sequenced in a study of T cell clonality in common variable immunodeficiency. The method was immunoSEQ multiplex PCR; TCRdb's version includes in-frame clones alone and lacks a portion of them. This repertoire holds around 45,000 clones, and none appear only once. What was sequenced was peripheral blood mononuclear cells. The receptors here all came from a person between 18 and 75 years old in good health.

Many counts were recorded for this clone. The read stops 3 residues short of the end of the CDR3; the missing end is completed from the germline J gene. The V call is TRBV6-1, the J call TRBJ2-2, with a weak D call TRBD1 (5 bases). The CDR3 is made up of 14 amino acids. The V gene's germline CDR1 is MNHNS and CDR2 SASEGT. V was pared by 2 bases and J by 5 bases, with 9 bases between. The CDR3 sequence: CASSEQGPTGELFF. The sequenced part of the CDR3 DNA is TGTGCCAGCAGTGAACAGGGTCCTACCGGGGAG.

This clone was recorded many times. CDR3 residues: CASSVGQPSNQPQHF. Partial CDR3 DNA: TGTGCCAGCAGTGTTGGACAGCCTAGCAATCAGCCC. V is TRBV12-3 or TRBV12-4 and J is TRBJ1-5; a possible D gene is TRBD1 (6 bases). The CDR3 is cut off 3 residues early in the read; its end comes from the germline J gene. Trimming stripped 5 bases from V and 0 bases from J, with 11 bases between. CDR3 length: 15 residues.

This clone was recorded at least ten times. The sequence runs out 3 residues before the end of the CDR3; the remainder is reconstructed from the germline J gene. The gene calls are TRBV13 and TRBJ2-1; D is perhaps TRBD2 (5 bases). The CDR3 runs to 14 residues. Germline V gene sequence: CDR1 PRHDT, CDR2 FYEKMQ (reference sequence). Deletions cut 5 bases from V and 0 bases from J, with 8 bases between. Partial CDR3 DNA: TGTGCCAGCAGCCCGGGGAGCTCCTACAATGAG. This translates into CASSPGSSYNE. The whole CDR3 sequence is CASSPGSSYNEQFF.

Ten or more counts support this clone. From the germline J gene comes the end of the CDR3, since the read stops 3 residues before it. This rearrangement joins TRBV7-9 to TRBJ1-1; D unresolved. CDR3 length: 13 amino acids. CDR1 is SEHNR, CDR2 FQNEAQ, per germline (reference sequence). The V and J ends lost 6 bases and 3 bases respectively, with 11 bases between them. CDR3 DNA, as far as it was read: TGTGCCAGCAGTCGCGGGTCCTACACTGAA. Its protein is CASSRGSYTE. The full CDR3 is CASSRGSYTEAFF.

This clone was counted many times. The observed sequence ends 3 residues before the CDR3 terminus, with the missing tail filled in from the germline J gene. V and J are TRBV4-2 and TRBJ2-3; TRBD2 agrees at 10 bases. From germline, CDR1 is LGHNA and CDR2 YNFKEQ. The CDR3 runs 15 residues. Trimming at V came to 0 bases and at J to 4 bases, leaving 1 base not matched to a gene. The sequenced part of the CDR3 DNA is TGTGCCAGCAGCCAAGATAGCGGGGGGCCAGATACG. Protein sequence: CASSQDSGGPDT. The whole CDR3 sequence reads CASSQDSGGPDTQYF.

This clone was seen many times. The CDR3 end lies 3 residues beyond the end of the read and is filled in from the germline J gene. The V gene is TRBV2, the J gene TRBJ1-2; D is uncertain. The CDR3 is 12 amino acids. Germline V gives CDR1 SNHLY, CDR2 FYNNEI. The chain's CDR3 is CASSAYRVGYTF. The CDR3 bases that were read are TGTGCCAGCAGTGCATACCGGGTGGGC.

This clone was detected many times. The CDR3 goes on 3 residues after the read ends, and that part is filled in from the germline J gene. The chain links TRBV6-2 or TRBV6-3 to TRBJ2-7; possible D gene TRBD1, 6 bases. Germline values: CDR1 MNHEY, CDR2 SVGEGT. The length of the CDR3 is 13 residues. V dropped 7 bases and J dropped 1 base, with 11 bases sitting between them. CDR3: CASTQQGSYEQYF. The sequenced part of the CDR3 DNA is TGTGCCAGCACCCAACAGGGTTCCTACGAG.

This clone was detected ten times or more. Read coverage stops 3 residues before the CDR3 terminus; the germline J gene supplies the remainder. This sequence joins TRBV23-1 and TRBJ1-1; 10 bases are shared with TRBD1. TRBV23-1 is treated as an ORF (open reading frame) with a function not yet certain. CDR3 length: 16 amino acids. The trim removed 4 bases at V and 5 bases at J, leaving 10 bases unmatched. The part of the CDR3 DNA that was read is TGCGCCAGCAGTCCCCGACAGGGGGCGAAAGAAACTGAA. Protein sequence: CASSPRQGAKETE. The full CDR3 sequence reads CASSPRQGAKETEAFF.

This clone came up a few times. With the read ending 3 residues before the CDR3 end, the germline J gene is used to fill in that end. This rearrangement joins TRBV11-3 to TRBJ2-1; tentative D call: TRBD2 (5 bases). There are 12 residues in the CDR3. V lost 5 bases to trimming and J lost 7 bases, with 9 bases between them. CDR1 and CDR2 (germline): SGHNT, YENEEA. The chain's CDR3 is CASSAGQNEQFF. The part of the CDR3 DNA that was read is TGTGCCAGCAGCGCGGGCCAGAATGAG.

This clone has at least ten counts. The part of the CDR3 DNA that was read is TGCAGTGCTAGAGGTCAAGCGGGGGGTTGGACC. It yields the protein CSARGQAGGWT. The entire CDR3 reads CSARGQAGGWTQYF. The chain employs TRBV20-1 and TRBJ2-5; 9 bases fit TRBD2. Read coverage stops 3 residues before the CDR3 terminus; the germline J gene supplies the remainder. Trimming took 1 base from V and 7 from J; bases not matched to a gene: 7. CDR1 and CDR2 (germline): DFQATT, SNEGSKA (reference sequence). The CDR3 consists of 14 residues.

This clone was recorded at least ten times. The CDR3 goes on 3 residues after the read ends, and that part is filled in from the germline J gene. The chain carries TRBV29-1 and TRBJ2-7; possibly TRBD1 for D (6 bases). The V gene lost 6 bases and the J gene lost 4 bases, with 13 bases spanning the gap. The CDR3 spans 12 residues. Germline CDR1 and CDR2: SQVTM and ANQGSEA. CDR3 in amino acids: CSVYTRGYEQYF. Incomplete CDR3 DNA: TGCAGCGTATATACCAGGGGTTACGAG.

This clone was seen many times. CDR3 sequence reads: CASSPTVGATDTQYF. The sequenced CDR3 bases are TGTGCCAGCAGCCCTACAGTGGGGGCCACAGATACG. This chain uses TRBV14 with TRBJ2-3; possible D gene TRBD1, 6 bases. The read gets to within 3 residues of the CDR3 end, and the germline J gene fills in the rest. The CDR3 sequence is 15 residues long. Trimming left V 4 bases short and J 2 bases short, with 13 bases between. CDR1 SGHDN and CDR2 FVKESK come from the germline V gene.

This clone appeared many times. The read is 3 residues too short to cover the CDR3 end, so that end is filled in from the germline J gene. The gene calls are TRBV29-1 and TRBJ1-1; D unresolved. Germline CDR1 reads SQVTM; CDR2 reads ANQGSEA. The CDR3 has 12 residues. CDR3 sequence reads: CISFGPGTEAFF. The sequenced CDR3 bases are TGCATATCCTTCGGACCGGGGACTGAA.

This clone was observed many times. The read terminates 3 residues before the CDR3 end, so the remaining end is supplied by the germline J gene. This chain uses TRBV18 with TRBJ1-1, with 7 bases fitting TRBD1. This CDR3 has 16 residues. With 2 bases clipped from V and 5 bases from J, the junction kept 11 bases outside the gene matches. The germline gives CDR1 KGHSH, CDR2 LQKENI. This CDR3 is CASSPGGPGGSTEAFF. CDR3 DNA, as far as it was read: TGTGCCAGCTCACCAGGTGGGCCAGGGGGTTCGACTGAA.

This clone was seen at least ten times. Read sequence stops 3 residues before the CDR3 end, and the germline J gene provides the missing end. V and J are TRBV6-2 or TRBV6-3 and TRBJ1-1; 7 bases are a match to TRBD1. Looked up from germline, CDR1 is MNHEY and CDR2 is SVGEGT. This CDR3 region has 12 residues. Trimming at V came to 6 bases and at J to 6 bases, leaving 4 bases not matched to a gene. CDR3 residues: CASRLGGPEAFF. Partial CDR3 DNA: TGTGCCAGCAGGTTAGGGGGCCCTGAA.